The 19 T cell receptor beta chains below come from one sample, sequenced in a study of long-term antiretroviral therapy in people with HIV (dated by TCRdb to the early 2020s). The immunoSEQ hsTCRB v3.0 assay was used at survey level resolution to sequence the TRB variable region. TCRdb holds this immuneACCESS table with in-frame rearrangements only. Some clones are missing; in checked studies, unresolved V genes explain under half, and the rest has no known cause. The sample contains more than 20,000 clones, approximately 80% of them found a single time. Of the sample, about 5.6% falls within the top ten clones. The specimen comprised unsorted PBMCs, sampled 4.4 years after starting antiretroviral therapy. These receptors were taken from a young man with HIV.

The chain joins TRBV19 to TRBJ2-5; TRBD2 might be the D (5 bases). CDR3 length equals 14 residues. Germline assignment: CDR1 LNHDA and CDR2 SQIVND (reference sequence). V lost 1 base and J lost 5, with 11 bases in between. CDR3 DNA: TGTGCCAGTAGTATAGGCGGAGGTCGGGAGACCCAGTACTTC. It codes for CASSIGGGRETQYF.

V usage is TRBV27 and J usage is TRBJ1-2; 10 nucleotides match TRBD1. From germline, CDR1 is MNHEY and CDR2 SMNVEV (reference sequence). The V segment lost 5 bases and the J segment 5 bases; nucleotides outside the gene matches: 8. The CDR3 loop spans 15 amino acids. CDR3 sequence: CASSRGQGVWYGYTF. In DNA form, the CDR3 reads TGTGCCAGCAGTCGAGGACAGGGGGTATGGTATGGCTACACCTTC.

The CDR3 bases are TGTGCCACCCTAGAGGCGAACTATGGCTACACCTTC. Protein: CATLEANYGYTF. V gene TRBV28 combines with J gene TRBJ1-2; no definite D call. The length of the CDR3 is 12 residues. Between the trimmed V and J ends, which lost 10 bases and 2 bases, there was a span of 11 bases. CDR1 and CDR2 from the germline V gene are MDHEN and SYDVKM.

There are a few counts of this clone. The CDR3 bases are TGTGCCAGTAGAGTGACAGGGGACTATGGCTACACCTTC. Translated, it gives CASRVTGDYGYTF. The V gene is TRBV19, the J gene TRBJ1-2; 8 nucleotides agree with TRBD1. The CDR3 runs to 13 residues. Germline-derived CDR1 and CDR2 are LNHDA and SQIVND (reference sequence). Trimming removed 6 bases from V and 3 bases from J; junction bases left unmatched: 3.

This clone was detected once. The rearrangement joins TRBV4-1 to TRBJ2-5; 10 bases match TRBD2. CDR1 is MGHRA, CDR2 YSYEKL, per germline. This CDR3 region has 15 residues. V gave up 4 bases and J gave up 5 bases; unmatched junction bases: 7. The CDR3 DNA sequence: TGCGCCAGCAGCCGACAACTGACTAGCGGGGAGACCCAGTACTTC. This sequence encodes CASSRQLTSGETQYF.

Turning to this clone: Other DNA sequences from this sample encode an identical CDR3 as well. The V and J genes are TRBV5-1 and TRBJ1-1; unclear D gene. Trimming cost V 0 bases and J 1 base, with 4 bases left between them. This CDR3 contains 13 residues. In germline, CDR1 is SGHRS, CDR2 YFSETQ. CDR3 DNA: TGCGCCAGCAGCTTGGGAGGGAACACTGAAGCTTTCTTT. It is translated as CASSLGGNTEAFF.

The chain couples TRBV11-2 to TRBJ2-1; TRBD2 aligns across 8 bases. The CDR3 is 15 residues long. Germline values: CDR1 SGHAT, CDR2 FQNNGV. The V and J ends lost 2 bases and 4 bases, in that order; junction bases with no gene match: 4. The CDR3 sequence is CASSLSGSHYNEQFF. The CDR3 nucleotides read TGTGCCAGCAGCTTAAGCGGGAGCCATTACAATGAGCAGTTCTTC.

The rearrangement joins TRBV28 to TRBJ2-1; D gene uncertain. This CDR3 is built from 11 residues. The V gene's germline CDR1 is MDHEN and CDR2 SYDVKM. The V end was cut by 5 bases, the J end by 8 bases, with 7 bases between. The CDR3 region is CASSPRHEQFF. CDR3 sequence (DNA): TGTGCCAGCAGTCCACGGCATGAGCAGTTCTTC.

The chain joins TRBV19 to TRBJ2-2; TRBD2 agrees at 8 bases. This CDR3 is 14 amino acids long. V lost 4 bases to trimming and J lost 6 bases; unmatched junction nucleotides: 4. Germline V CDR1 and CDR2: LNHDA, SQIVND (reference sequence). The DNA of the CDR3 is TGTGCCAGTAGTAGCAATAGCGGGGCCGGGGAGCTGTTTTTT. Protein sequence: CASSSNSGAGELFF.

The CDR3 sequence is CASSPETTSYNEQFF. The DNA for the CDR3 is TGTGCCAGCTCGCCAGAAACTACCTCCTACAATGAGCAGTTCTTC. V and J are TRBV18 and TRBJ2-1; D is uncertain. There are 15 residues in the CDR3. The germline CDR1 and CDR2 sequences are KGHSH and LQKENI. The germline V and J ends were trimmed by 6 bases and 0 bases, with 12 bases remaining between them.

This clone came up once. The CDR3 loop reads CASSQPGTGSLGEQYF. The CDR3 DNA reads TGTGCCAGCAGCCAGCCCGGGACAGGGTCTTTGGGCGAGCAGTACTTC. The V call is TRBV7-9, the J call TRBJ2-7; 9 nucleotides match TRBD1. V was pared by 5 bases and J by 6 bases, with 14 bases of the junction left unmatched. In germline, CDR1 is SEHNR, CDR2 FQNEAQ (reference sequence). This CDR3 comprises 16 residues.

The genes are TRBV7-2 and TRBJ2-2, with TRBD2 matching over 15 bases. Germline values: CDR1 SGHTA, CDR2 FQGNSA. The CDR3 extends over 19 amino acids. Unmatched junction bases numbered 7, after V lost 3 bases and J lost 2 bases. CDR3 loop: CASSLGLAGGGLNTGELFF. The CDR3, as DNA: TGTGCCAGCAGCTTGGGACTAGCGGGAGGTGGACTCAACACCGGGGAGCTGTTTTTT.

The chain couples TRBV13 to TRBJ2-7; no clear D. CDR1 and CDR2 (germline): PRHDT, FYEKMQ (reference sequence). The V end lost 0 bases, the J end lost 3 bases, and 9 bases lay between the germline ends. This CDR3 spans 14 amino acids. CDR3 sequence (DNA): TGTGCCAGCAGCTTAGGAGGTGACATCTACGAGCAGTACTTC. It encodes CASSLGGDIYEQYF.

V gene TRBV28 combines with J gene TRBJ1-2, with 9 bases identical to TRBD1. V shed 9 bases, J shed 7 bases, and the junction held 6 bases outside the gene matches. This CDR3 is 12 amino acids long. The germline gives CDR1 MDHEN, CDR2 SYDVKM. The CDR3 here is CASQLDRGGYTF. The CDR3 DNA follows: TGTGCCAGTCAGTTGGACAGGGGTGGCTACACCTTC.

This clone is a singleton in its sample. The rearrangement links TRBV5-5 to TRBJ2-7; D remains ambiguous. Germline values: CDR1 SGHKS, CDR2 YYEKEE (reference sequence). This CDR3 comprises 15 residues. V dropped 4 bases and J dropped 3 bases, with 17 bases sitting between them. The CDR3 coding sequence is TGTGCCAGCAGCCCGGACCTGTCAACCAGCTACGAGCAGTACTTC. Translation: CASSPDLSTSYEQYF.

This chain joins TRBV21-1 and TRBJ1-2; the table's D call of TRBD1 was not tested on the DNA. TRBV21-1 is listed as a pseudogene. CDR3 size: 15 residues. The CDR3 loop reads CASSAKGQAFYGYTF. The CDR3 region has the DNA TGTGCCAGCAGCGCAAAGGGACAGGCCTTCTATGGCTACACCTTC.

The chain combines TRBV6-1 with TRBJ2-7, with 7 bases that match TRBD1. V was pared by 5 bases and J by 4 bases, with 2 bases of the junction left unmatched. CDR3 length: 12 residues. Germline lookup yields CDR1 MNHNS and CDR2 SASEGT. The CDR3 loop reads CASSMTGYEQYF. The CDR3 coding sequence is TGTGCCAGCAGTATGACAGGGTACGAGCAGTACTTC.

The chain recombines TRBV7-2 with TRBJ2-7, with unresolved D. With 8 bases removed from V and 1 base from J, the gap between germline ends came to 12 bases. The V gene's germline CDR1 is SGHTA and CDR2 FQGNSA. There are 13 residues in the CDR3. This CDR3 reads CASCRALSYEQYF. The CDR3 bases are TGTGCCAGCTGTCGGGCCTTATCCTACGAGCAGTACTTC. Filled out from reference TRBV7-2 and TRBJ2-7, the complete variable domain reads GAGVSQSPSNKVTEKGKDVELRCDPISGHTALYWYRQSLGQGLEFLIYFQGNSAPDKSGLPSDRFSAERTGGSVSTLTIQRTQQEDSAVYLCASCRALSYEQYFGPGTRLTVT.

The CDR3 DNA reads TGTGCTAGTGGTTTGGGGGGTCTGAACACTGAAGCTTTCTTT. Translated: CASGLGGLNTEAFF. The rearrangement links TRBV12-5 to TRBJ1-1, with no clear D. V lost 1 base and J lost 0, with 6 bases in between. The CDR3 runs to 14 residues. From germline, CDR1 is LGHNT and CDR2 FRNRAP.